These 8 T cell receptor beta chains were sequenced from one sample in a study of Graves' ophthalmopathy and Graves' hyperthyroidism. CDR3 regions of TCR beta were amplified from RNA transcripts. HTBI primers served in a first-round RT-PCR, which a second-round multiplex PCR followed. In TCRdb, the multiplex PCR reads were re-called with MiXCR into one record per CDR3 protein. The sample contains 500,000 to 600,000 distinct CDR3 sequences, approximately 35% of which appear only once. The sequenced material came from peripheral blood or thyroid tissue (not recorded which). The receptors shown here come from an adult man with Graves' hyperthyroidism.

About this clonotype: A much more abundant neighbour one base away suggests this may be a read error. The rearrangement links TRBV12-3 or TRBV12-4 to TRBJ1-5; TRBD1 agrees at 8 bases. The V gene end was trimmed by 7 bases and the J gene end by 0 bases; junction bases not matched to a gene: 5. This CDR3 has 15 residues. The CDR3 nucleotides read TGTGCCAGCACCCCGGACAGGGTTAGCAATCAGCCCCAGCATTTT. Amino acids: CASTPDRVSNQPQHF.

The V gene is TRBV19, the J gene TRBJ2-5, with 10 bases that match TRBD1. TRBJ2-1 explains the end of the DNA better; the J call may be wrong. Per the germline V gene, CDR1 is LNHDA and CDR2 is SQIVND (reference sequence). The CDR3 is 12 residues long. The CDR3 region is CACRDRGREQFF. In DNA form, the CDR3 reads TGTGCCTGTCGGGACAGGGGACGAGAGCAGTTCTTC.

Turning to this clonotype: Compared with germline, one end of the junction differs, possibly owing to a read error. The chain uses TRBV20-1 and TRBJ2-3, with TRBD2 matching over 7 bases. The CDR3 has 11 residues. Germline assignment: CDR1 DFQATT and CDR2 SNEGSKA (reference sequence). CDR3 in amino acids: CSARELGLAVF. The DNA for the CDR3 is TGCAGTGCTAGAGAGCTTGGGCTAGCGGTTTTT.

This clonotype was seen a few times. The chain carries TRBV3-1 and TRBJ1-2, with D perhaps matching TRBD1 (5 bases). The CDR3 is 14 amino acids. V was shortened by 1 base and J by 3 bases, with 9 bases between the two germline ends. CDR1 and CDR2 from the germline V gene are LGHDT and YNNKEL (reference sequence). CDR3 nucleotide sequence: TGTGCCAGCAGCCAAGGAGGGGAATACTATGGCTACACCTTC. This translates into CASSQGGEYYGYTF.

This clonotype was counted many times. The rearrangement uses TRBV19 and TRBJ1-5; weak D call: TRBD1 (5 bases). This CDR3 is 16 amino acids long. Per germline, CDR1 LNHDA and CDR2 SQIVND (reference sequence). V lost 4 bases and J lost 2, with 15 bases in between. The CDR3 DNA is TGTGCCAGTAGTAATCGGGATCAGGGCCGCAATCAGCCCCAGCATTTT. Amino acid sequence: CASSNRDQGRNQPQHF.

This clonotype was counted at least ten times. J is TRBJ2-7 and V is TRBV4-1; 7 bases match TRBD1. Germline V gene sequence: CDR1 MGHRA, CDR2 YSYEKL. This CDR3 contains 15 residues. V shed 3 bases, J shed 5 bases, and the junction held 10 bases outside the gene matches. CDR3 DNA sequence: TGCGCCAGCAGCCATCCCGGGACAGTGGACCACGAGCAGTACTTC. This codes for CASSHPGTVDHEQYF.

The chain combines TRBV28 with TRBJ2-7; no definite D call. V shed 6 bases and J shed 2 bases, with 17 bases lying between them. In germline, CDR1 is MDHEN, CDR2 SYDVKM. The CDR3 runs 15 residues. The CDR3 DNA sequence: TGTGCCAGCAGCCCCCTCTTTGGGTCCGCCTACGAGCAGTACTTC. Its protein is CASSPLFGSAYEQYF.

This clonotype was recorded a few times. The CDR3 loop reads CASSLGGASGANVLTF. DNA of the CDR3: TGCGCCAGCAGCTTGGGGGGGGCCTCTGGGGCCAACGTCCTGACTTTC. The gene calls are TRBV5-1 and TRBJ2-6; D possibly matches TRBD1 or TRBD2 (6 bases each). Per germline, CDR1 SGHRS and CDR2 YFSETQ. The V end lost 0 bases, the J end lost 0 bases, and 7 bases lay between the germline ends. This CDR3 has 16 residues.